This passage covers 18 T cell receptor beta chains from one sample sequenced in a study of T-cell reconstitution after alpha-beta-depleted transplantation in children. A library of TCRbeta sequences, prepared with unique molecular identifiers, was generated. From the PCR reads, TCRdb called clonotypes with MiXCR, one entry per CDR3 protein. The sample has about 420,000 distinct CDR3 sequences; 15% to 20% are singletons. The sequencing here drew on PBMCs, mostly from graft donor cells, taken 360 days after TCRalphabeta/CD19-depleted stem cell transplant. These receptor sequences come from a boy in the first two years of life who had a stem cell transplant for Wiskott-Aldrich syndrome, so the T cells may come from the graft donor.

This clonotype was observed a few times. CDR3 sequence reads: CSARGQGYNSPLHF. The DNA for the CDR3 is TGCAGTGCTAGAGGGCAGGGTTATAATTCACCCCTCCACTTT. The chain carries TRBV20-1 and TRBJ1-6, with D perhaps TRBD1 (5 bases). Germline CDR1 is DFQATT and CDR2 is SNEGSKA (reference sequence). This CDR3 region has 14 residues. The V end was cut by 1 base, the J end by 4 bases, with 8 bases between.

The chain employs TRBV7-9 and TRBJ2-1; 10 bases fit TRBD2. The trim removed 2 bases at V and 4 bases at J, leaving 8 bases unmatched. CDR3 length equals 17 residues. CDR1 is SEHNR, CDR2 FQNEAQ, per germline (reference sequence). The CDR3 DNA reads TGTGCCAGCAGCTTAAGCGGGAGGGGCATTCTTTACAATGAGCAGTTCTTC. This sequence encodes CASSLSGRGILYNEQFF.

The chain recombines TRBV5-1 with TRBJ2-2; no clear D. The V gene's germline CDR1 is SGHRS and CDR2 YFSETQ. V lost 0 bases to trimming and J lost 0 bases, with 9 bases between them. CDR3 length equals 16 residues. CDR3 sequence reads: CASSLGPRTNTGELFF. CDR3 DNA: TGCGCCAGCAGCTTGGGCCCGAGGACGAACACCGGGGAGCTGTTTTTT. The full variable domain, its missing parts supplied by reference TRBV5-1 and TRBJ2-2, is KAGVTQTPRYLIKTRGQQVTLSCSPISGHRSVSWYQQTPGQGLQFLFEYFSETQRNKGNFPGRFSGRQFSNSRSEMNVSTLELGDSALYLCASSLGPRTNTGELFFGEGSRLTVL.

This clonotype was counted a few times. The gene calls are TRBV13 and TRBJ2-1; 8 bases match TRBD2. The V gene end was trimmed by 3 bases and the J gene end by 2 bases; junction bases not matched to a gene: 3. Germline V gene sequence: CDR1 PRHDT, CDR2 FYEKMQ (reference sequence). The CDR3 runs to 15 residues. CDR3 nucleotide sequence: TGTGCCAGCAGCTTCGGGGGGGCCGCCTACAATGAGCAGTTCTTC. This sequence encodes CASSFGGAAYNEQFF.

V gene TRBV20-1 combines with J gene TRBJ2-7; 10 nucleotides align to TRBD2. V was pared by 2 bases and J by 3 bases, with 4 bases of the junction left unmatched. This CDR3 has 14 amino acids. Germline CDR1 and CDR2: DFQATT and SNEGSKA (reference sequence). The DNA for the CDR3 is TGCAGTGCTAGACTAGCGGGGGCCCTCTACGAGCAGTACTTC. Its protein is CSARLAGALYEQYF.

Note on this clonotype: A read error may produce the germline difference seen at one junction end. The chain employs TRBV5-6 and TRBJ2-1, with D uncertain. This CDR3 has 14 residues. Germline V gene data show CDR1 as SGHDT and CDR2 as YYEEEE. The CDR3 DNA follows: TGTGCCATCAGCCCCGGGCTAGTCGGCAATGAGCAGTTCTTC. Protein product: CAISPGLVGNEQFF.

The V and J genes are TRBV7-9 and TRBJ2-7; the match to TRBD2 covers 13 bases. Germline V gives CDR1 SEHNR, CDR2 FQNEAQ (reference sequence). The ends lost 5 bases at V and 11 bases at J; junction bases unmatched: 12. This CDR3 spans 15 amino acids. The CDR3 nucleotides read TGTGCCAGCAGCCCCCCCGGACTAGCGGGAGAAGTAGAGTACTTC. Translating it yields CASSPPGLAGEVEYF.

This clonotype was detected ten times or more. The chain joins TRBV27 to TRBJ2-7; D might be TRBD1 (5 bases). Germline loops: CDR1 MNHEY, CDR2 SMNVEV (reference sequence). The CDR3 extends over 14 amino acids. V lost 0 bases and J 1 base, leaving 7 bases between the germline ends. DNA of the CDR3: TGTGCCAGCAGTTTATCGAGGACATCCTACGAGCAGTACTTC. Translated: CASSLSRTSYEQYF.

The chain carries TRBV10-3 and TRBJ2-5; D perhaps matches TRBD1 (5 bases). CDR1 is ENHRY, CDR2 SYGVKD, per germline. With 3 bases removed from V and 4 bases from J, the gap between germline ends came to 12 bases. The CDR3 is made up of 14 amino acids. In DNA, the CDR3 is TGTGCCATCAGTGATCTGGCAGGGCGAGAGACCCAGTACTTC. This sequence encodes CAISDLAGRETQYF.

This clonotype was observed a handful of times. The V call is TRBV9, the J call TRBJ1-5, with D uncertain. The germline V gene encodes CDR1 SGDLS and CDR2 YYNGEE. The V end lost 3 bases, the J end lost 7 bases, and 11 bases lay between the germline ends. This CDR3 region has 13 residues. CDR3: CASSAGREQPQHF. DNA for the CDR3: TGTGCCAGCAGCGCCGGGAGGGAACAGCCCCAGCATTTT.

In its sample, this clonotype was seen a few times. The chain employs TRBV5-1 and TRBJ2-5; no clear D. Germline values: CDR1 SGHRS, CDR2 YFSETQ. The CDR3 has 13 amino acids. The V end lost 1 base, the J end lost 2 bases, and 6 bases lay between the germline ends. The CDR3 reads CASSLPDQETQYF. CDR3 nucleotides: TGCGCCAGCAGCTTGCCAGATCAAGAGACCCAGTACTTC. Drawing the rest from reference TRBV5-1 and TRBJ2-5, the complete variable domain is KAGVTQTPRYLIKTRGQQVTLSCSPISGHRSVSWYQQTPGQGLQFLFEYFSETQRNKGNFPGRFSGRQFSNSRSEMNVSTLELGDSALYLCASSLPDQETQYFGPGTRLLVL.

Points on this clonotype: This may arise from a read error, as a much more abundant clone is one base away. The CDR3 nucleotides are TGTGTCAGCAGTGAAACCGGAGGTTCCTACAATGAGCAGTTCTTC. It codes for CVSSETGGSYNEQFF. This chain links TRBV2 with TRBJ2-1; perhaps TRBD2 as D (5 bases). There are 15 residues in the CDR3. CDR1 SNHLY and CDR2 FYNNEI come from the germline V gene.

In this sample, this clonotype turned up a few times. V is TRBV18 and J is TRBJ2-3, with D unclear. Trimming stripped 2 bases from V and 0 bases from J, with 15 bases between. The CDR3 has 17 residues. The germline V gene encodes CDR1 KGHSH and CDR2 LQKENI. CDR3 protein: CASSPFGRPRSTDTQYF. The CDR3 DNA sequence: TGTGCCAGCTCACCATTTGGAAGACCGCGAAGCACAGATACGCAGTATTTT.

CDR3 sequence reads: CASSQGGLDPYNEQFF. The CDR3 DNA is TGTGCCAGCAGCCAAGGGGGACTAGATCCCTACAATGAGCAGTTCTTC. The J gene is TRBJ2-1, the V gene TRBV3-1; 8 positions agree with TRBD2. With 1 base clipped from V and 2 bases from J, the junction kept 4 bases outside the gene matches. The CDR3 sequence is 16 residues long. CDR1 and CDR2 (germline): LGHDT, YNNKEL (reference sequence).

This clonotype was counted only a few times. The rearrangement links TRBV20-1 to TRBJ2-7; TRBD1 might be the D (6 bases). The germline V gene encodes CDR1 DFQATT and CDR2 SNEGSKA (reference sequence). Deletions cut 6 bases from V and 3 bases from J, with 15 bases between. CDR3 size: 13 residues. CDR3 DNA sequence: TGCAGTGCCGTACGGGCACAGGGCTACGAGCAGTACTTC. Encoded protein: CSAVRAQGYEQYF.

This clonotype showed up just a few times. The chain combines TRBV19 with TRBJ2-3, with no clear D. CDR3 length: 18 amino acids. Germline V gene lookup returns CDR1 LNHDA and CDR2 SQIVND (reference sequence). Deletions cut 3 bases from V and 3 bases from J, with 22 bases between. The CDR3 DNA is TGTGCCAGTAGTATCTCCCTATCGACTGGTTTGGGGACAGATACGCAGTATTTT. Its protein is CASSISLSTGLGTDTQYF.

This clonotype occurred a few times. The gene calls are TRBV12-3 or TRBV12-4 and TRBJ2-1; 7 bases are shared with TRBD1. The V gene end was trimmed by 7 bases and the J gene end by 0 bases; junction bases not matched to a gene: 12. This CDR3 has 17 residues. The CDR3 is CASTSQGKDFSYNEQFF. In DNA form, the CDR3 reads TGTGCCAGCACCTCACAGGGGAAAGATTTCTCCTACAATGAGCAGTTCTTC.

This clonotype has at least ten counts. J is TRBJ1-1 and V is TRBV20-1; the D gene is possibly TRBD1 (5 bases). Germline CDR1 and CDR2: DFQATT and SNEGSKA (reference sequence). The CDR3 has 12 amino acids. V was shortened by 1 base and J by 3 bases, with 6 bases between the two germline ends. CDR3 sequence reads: CSARVGDTEAFF. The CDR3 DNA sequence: TGCAGTGCTAGAGTGGGGGACACTGAAGCTTTCTTT.